This is a list of T cell receptor beta chains from one sample in a study of cytomegalovirus exposure and HLA in healthy donors. The protocol was immunoSEQ multiplex PCR, while the TCRdb copy is restricted to in-frame clones and leaves out a portion. The profile covers some 100,000 clones, with 76% appearing a single time and around 3.8% taken by the ten largest. Sequenced material: PBMCs. The receptors shown here come from a woman aged 45-60 years in good health and CMV-seropositive. Each CDR3 is given with its conserved first and last residue. Each record gives: clone size, CDR3 length, J gene, V gene, D gene, CDR3 protein, CDR3 DNA. D genes are given only for firm matches. Some rows have no size entry. The others give once, few or many, or a class for an expanded clone.

abundance: .; len: 14; j_gene: TRBJ2-3; v_gene: TRBV9; d_gene: .; CDR3aa: CASSVEQGTDTQYF; CDR3nt: TGTGCCAGCAGCGTAGAACAAGGCACAGATACGCAGTATTTT
abundance: .; len: 13; j_gene: TRBJ2-7; v_gene: TRBV7-9; d_gene: .; CDR3aa: CSSSSGSSYEQYF; CDR3nt: TGTTCCAGCAGCTCAGGATCTTCCTACGAGCAGTACTTC
abundance: few; len: 14; j_gene: TRBJ2-1; v_gene: TRBV5-1; d_gene: TRBD1; CDR3aa: CASSLGGGTHEQFF; CDR3nt: TGCGCCAGCAGCTTGGGAGGGGGCACCCATGAGCAGTTCTTC
abundance: .; len: 16; j_gene: TRBJ2-7; v_gene: TRBV5-1; d_gene: TRBD1; CDR3aa: CASSGNFRDRGGEQYF; CDR3nt: TGCGCCAGCAGCGGCAATTTCCGGGACAGGGGGGGCGAGCAGTACTTC
abundance: once; len: 13; j_gene: TRBJ1-2; v_gene: TRBV14; d_gene: .; CDR3aa: CASSSDMGYGYTF; CDR3nt: TGTGCCAGCAGCTCGGACATGGGCTATGGCTACACCTTC
abundance: .; len: 16; j_gene: TRBJ2-7; v_gene: TRBV7-9; d_gene: TRBD1; CDR3aa: CASSPRLKGQGGEQYF; CDR3nt: TGTGCCAGCAGCCCTCGATTGAAAGGACAGGGGGGCGAGCAGTACTTC
abundance: .; len: 17; j_gene: TRBJ2-1; v_gene: TRBV7-9; d_gene: TRBD1; CDR3aa: CASSQKARQGSYNEQFF; CDR3nt: TGTGCCAGCTCCCAAAAGGCCCGACAGGGGTCCTACAATGAGCAGTTCTTC
abundance: .; len: 11; j_gene: TRBJ2-3; v_gene: TRBV9; d_gene: .; CDR3aa: CASSYTDTQYF; CDR3nt: TGTGCCAGCAGTTACACAGATACGCAGTATTTT
abundance: .; len: 16; j_gene: TRBJ2-1; v_gene: TRBV7-8; d_gene: TRBD2; CDR3aa: CASVLGGTSGKDEQFF; CDR3nt: TGTGCCAGCGTATTAGGGGGGACTAGCGGGAAAGATGAGCAGTTCTTC
abundance: few; len: 12; j_gene: TRBJ2-7; v_gene: TRBV30; d_gene: .; CDR3aa: CAGSEWSYEQYF; CDR3nt: TGTGCCGGCTCAGAATGGTCCTACGAGCAGTACTTC
abundance: .; len: 14; j_gene: TRBJ1-3; v_gene: TRBV7-7; d_gene: .; CDR3aa: CASSADSTGNTIYF; CDR3nt: TGTGCTAGCAGCGCAGACAGTACAGGAAACACCATATATTTT
abundance: .; len: 18; j_gene: TRBJ2-2; v_gene: TRBV19; d_gene: TRBD2; CDR3aa: CASSPIRTSGGITGELFF; CDR3nt: TGTGCCAGTAGTCCTATACGGACTAGCGGGGGTATCACCGGGGAGCTGTTTTTT
abundance: .; len: 17; j_gene: TRBJ2-5; v_gene: TRBV11-1; d_gene: TRBD2; CDR3aa: CASSHPGEGSGRETQYF; CDR3nt: TGTGCCAGCAGCCACCCCGGGGAGGGTAGCGGGAGGGAGACCCAGTACTTC
abundance: .; len: 14; j_gene: TRBJ1-5; v_gene: TRBV2; d_gene: TRBD1; CDR3aa: CASSDRTGVQPQHF; CDR3nt: TGTGCCAGCAGTGATAGGACAGGGGTACAGCCCCAGCACTTT
abundance: .; len: 17; j_gene: TRBJ2-1; v_gene: TRBV18; d_gene: .; CDR3aa: CASSPRRETSFGNEQFF; CDR3nt: TGTGCCAGCTCCCCGCGAAGGGAGACTAGTTTTGGCAATGAGCAGTTCTTC
abundance: once; len: 16; j_gene: TRBJ2-1; v_gene: TRBV29-1; d_gene: TRBD1; CDR3aa: CSVEGRQGFSYNEQFF; CDR3nt: TGCAGCGTTGAGGGGAGACAGGGCTTCTCCTACAATGAGCAGTTCTTC
abundance: .; len: 15; j_gene: TRBJ2-7; v_gene: TRBV5-1; d_gene: TRBD2; CDR3aa: CASRTGTSDSNEQYF; CDR3nt: TGCGCCAGCAGAACCGGGACTAGCGATTCCAACGAGCAGTACTTC
abundance: .; len: 19; j_gene: TRBJ1-2; v_gene: TRBV7-8; d_gene: TRBD1; CDR3aa: CASSLGEHLRTGPDYGYTF; CDR3nt: TGTGCCAGCAGCTTAGGCGAGCACTTAAGGACAGGGCCAGACTATGGCTACACCTTC
abundance: .; len: 17; j_gene: TRBJ2-7; v_gene: TRBV18; d_gene: TRBD2; CDR3aa: CASSLGASGGSFYEQYF; CDR3nt: TGTGCCAGCTCCCTTGGAGCTAGCGGGGGTTCCTTCTACGAGCAGTACTTC
abundance: .; len: 13; j_gene: TRBJ2-1; v_gene: TRBV12-5; d_gene: .; CDR3aa: CASAMTAYNEQFF; CDR3nt: TGTGCTAGTGCCATGACAGCCTACAATGAGCAGTTCTTC
abundance: .; len: 16; j_gene: TRBJ2-5; v_gene: TRBV5-1; d_gene: .; CDR3aa: CASSLGPDKLQETQYF; CDR3nt: TGCGCCAGCAGCTTGGGGCCAGACAAACTTCAAGAGACCCAGTACTTC
abundance: .; len: 18; j_gene: TRBJ2-3; v_gene: TRBV19; d_gene: TRBD2; CDR3aa: CASSPPWGASGRLDTQYF; CDR3nt: TGTGCCAGTAGTCCCCCCTGGGGGGCTAGCGGGAGATTAGATACGCAGTATTTT
abundance: .; len: 16; j_gene: TRBJ2-5; v_gene: TRBV4-2; d_gene: TRBD2; CDR3aa: CASSQGPGLAGETQYF; CDR3nt: TGTGCCAGCAGCCAAGGGCCGGGACTAGCGGGAGAGACCCAGTACTTC
abundance: few; len: 15; j_gene: TRBJ2-1; v_gene: TRBV5-1; d_gene: .; CDR3aa: CASSSLAFYHNEQFF; CDR3nt: TGCGCCAGCAGCTCCCTAGCATTCTACCACAATGAGCAGTTCTTC
abundance: .; len: 15; j_gene: TRBJ2-5; v_gene: TRBV4-1; d_gene: TRBD2; CDR3aa: CASSQVVAGRETQYF; CDR3nt: TGCGCCAGCAGCCAAGTCGTAGCGGGGAGAGAGACCCAGTACTTC
abundance: .; len: 12; j_gene: TRBJ2-1; v_gene: TRBV6-6; d_gene: .; CDR3aa: CASSRPRNEQFF; CDR3nt: TGTGCCAGCAGTCGCCCTAGGAATGAGCAGTTCTTC
abundance: .; len: 12; j_gene: TRBJ2-1; v_gene: TRBV18; d_gene: .; CDR3aa: CASSPQTREQFF; CDR3nt: TGTGCCAGCTCACCGCAGACTAGGGAGCAGTTCTTC
abundance: .; len: 14; j_gene: TRBJ1-5; v_gene: TRBV7-9; d_gene: .; CDR3aa: CASSPGGSNQPQHF; CDR3nt: TGTGCCAGCAGCCCCGGAGGGAGCAATCAGCCCCAGCATTTT
abundance: .; len: 10; j_gene: TRBJ1-1; v_gene: TRBV5-8; d_gene: .; CDR3aa: CASSPGGAFF; CDR3nt: TGTGCCAGCAGCCCCGGCGGGGCTTTCTTT
abundance: few; len: 13; j_gene: TRBJ2-7; v_gene: TRBV11-2; d_gene: TRBD1; CDR3aa: CASSLYRGTEQYF; CDR3nt: TGTGCCAGCAGCTTATACAGGGGGACCGAGCAGTACTTC
abundance: .; len: 12; j_gene: TRBJ2-7; v_gene: TRBV2; d_gene: .; CDR3aa: CASSGAGYEQYF; CDR3nt: TGTGCCAGCAGTGGGGCCGGATACGAGCAGTACTTC
abundance: .; len: 14; j_gene: TRBJ2-5; v_gene: TRBV18; d_gene: .; CDR3aa: CASSHSGVQETQYF; CDR3nt: TGTGCCAGCTCACATTCCGGGGTACAAGAGACCCAGTACTTC
abundance: few; len: 14; j_gene: TRBJ2-5; v_gene: TRBV2; d_gene: .; CDR3aa: CASRADGLKETQYF; CDR3nt: TGTGCCAGCAGAGCGGACGGGTTAAAAGAGACCCAGTACTTC
abundance: few; len: 16; j_gene: TRBJ1-1; v_gene: TRBV7-6; d_gene: .; CDR3aa: CASTAYPQRENTEAFF; CDR3nt: TGTGCCAGCACAGCTTATCCCCAGAGGGAGAACACTGAAGCTTTCTTT
abundance: .; len: 15; j_gene: TRBJ1-2; v_gene: TRBV27; d_gene: TRBD1; CDR3aa: CASSSRQGANYGYTF; CDR3nt: TGTGCCAGCAGTTCCAGACAGGGGGCTAACTATGGCTACACCTTC
abundance: .; len: 14; j_gene: TRBJ2-2; v_gene: TRBV25-1; d_gene: .; CDR3aa: CASSEGRGTGELFF; CDR3nt: TGTGCCAGCAGTGAGGGCAGGGGCACCGGGGAGCTGTTTTTT
abundance: .; len: 15; j_gene: TRBJ2-5; v_gene: TRBV7-6; d_gene: TRBD2; CDR3aa: CASSSSWTSRETQYF; CDR3nt: TGTGCCAGCAGCTCGTCTTGGACTAGCCGAGAGACCCAGTACTTC
abundance: .; len: 15; j_gene: TRBJ1-4; v_gene: TRBV11-2; d_gene: .; CDR3aa: CASSLVGTPTEKLFF; CDR3nt: TGTGCCAGCAGCTTAGTAGGGACACCGACCGAAAAACTGTTTTTT
abundance: .; len: 16; j_gene: TRBJ2-1; v_gene: TRBV4-1; d_gene: TRBD2; CDR3aa: CASSPVAGDSWNEQFF; CDR3nt: TGCGCCAGCAGCCCTGTAGCGGGAGACTCCTGGAATGAGCAGTTCTTC